This T cell receptor (beta chain) was sequenced during a study of beta chain features in type 1 diabetes (dated by TCRdb to 2017 to 2018). Background for the entire study: Mean age, gender distribution, total cell number and subset yield did not differ between patients and healthy donors. Across all samples, fewer than 130 million sorted cells were examined, and cell number per subset correlated strongly with RNA yield. The study compared the TCRB repertoires of sorted circulating CD4+ T cell subsets in recently diagnosed type 1 diabetes patients with those in matched healthy donors. Whereas all 28 donors provided naive and central memory subsets, regulatory and stem cell-like memory subsets were isolated from just 8 patients and roughly eight healthy donors.

The CDR3, from cysteine to phenylalanine, totals 12 residues. Only the CDR3 DNA stays, 36 bases, in frame from base 1. The trim is 2 bases for V and 3 bases for J, with a gap of 4 bases between the germline ends. CDR1 and CDR2, looked up from the germline V gene, are KGHSH and LQKENI. A single peripheral blood draw of about 116 mL on average was collected from each donor into heparinised tubes. A BD FACSAria II was used to sort naive, central memory, regulatory and stem cell-like memory CD4+ T cells with a panel that included CD45RO, CCR7, CD25, CD127, CD95 and CD27. Purity was above 95% for every sorted population. PBMCs were separated immediately by Lymphoprep density gradient centrifugation and were stained directly, without being cultured. Samples were stained and sorted in pairs, with one healthy donor and one patient per experiment, so that batch effects were minimized. Overall study results and their limits: Shorter templates might be favored by PCR, yet because patient and control samples were amplified and corrected together, any such skew would affect both groups equally. Naive, central memory and regulatory TCRB repertoires appeared to be more alike among patients than among healthy donors. Type 1 diabetes patients showed a moderate but significant shortening of TCRB CDR3 length in all four CD4+ subsets. At VDJ recombination sites, type 1 diabetes patients had fewer insertions and more deleted nucleotides, which implies abnormalities in thymic rearrangement. Because the HLA sub-analyses included only small numbers of individuals, any influence of HLA type on TCRB rearrangement was left unresolved. Because cDNA was sequenced instead of genomic DNA, highly expressing activated cells could be over-represented, though the groups showed no difference in activation or CD3 levels.

The High Capacity cDNA Reverse Transcription Kit was used to reverse transcribe all of the isolated RNA, meaning that expressed TCRB transcripts were what got sequenced. Deep immunoSEQ sequencing was applied to naive, central memory and regulatory T cell samples, giving an average of roughly 3.5 million total reads per sample. After sorted cells were lysed in RLT buffer, RNA was extracted with DNase-treated RNeasy Micro or Mini kits, with the choice depending on cell number. To prevent cross-contamination, each cell subset was processed individually, whereas patient and healthy donor samples were processed jointly. Using the immunoSEQ multiplex PCR, TCRB sequences were amplified from cDNA into 87-bp fragments spanning the CDR3 region. Sequencing of the amplicons was done on the Illumina HiSeq platform. The original pipeline was this. PCR bias was computationally corrected using synthetic template baselines, reads within Hamming distance 2 were collapsed, and singletons that could not be merged were discarded. Reads were aligned against IMGT to assign V, D and J genes, CDR3 length and insertions or deletions at six rearrangement sites. Within each subset, clonotype counts were normalized to sorted cell number, after which true diversity and Gini coefficients were computed with the tcR R package. The overlap coefficient, calculated on TCRB nucleotide sequences, was used to quantify repertoire sharing. Out-of-frame TCRB sequences from naive cells were analyzed to stand in for the pre-selection repertoire. TCRdb stores this immuneACCESS table with in-frame sequences only. Part of the clones is absent; in the studies checked, under half of the shortfall reflects unresolved V genes, and no reason is known for the rest. That table supplies the V and J calls and clone size; D and trimming were determined from the DNA. For this sample there are hundreds of thousands of clones; around 16% appear just once. About 0.097% of the sample comes from the top ten.

In its sample, this clone was seen a few times. There is no known antigen for this receptor. Nothing much larger sits one base from this clone, and base qualities are not available. The clonotype comes from a man between 18 and 35 years old in good health. The V and J segments used are TRBV18 and TRBJ1-1, with the D gene too uncertain to name. Sample: naive CD4+ T cells from blood. The sample's cell subset or site label is to be understood as: true naive CD4+ T cells. The DNA sequence follows: TGTGCCAGCTCACCATGGGACACTGAAGCTTTCTTT. Translated, it reads CASSPWDTEAFF.